Included here is one T cell receptor beta chain sequence, with context. The target of this receptor is not known. Base quality data are lacking; no much larger clone is found one base away. The time point label here, explained by the study, means: baseline before first vaccination. Vaccinee samples came from UK trials COV001 and COV002, including a single-blind randomized controlled phase 2/3 trial of AZD1222 (ChAdOx1 nCoV-19) in healthy adults. Trial participant PBMC samples were collected at day 0 and day 28 after the second dose for TCRbeta chain sequencing. The CDR3 regions of human TCRbeta chains were analyzed by immunosequencing. In the original analysis: TCRs in the repertoires were compared against a reference library of SARS-CoV-2-specific TCRs that had been generated with the MIRA antigen-specificity platform. Breadth was defined as the fraction of unique TCRs that were SARS-CoV-2-associated. Depth was defined as the fraction of total T cells that were SARS-CoV-2-associated. Using the MIRA data, every spike-specific TCR was mapped to the spike region that the TCR reacted to and assigned to either a CD4 or a CD8 class. Log10-transformed breadth and depth values were compared by one-way ANOVA with Sidak's multiple comparisons tests. Imported from immuneACCESS, the table was reduced by TCRdb to in-frame sequences with V and J called. These copies leave out some clones; in studies compared against another copy, an unresolved V gene accounts for under half, and the cause of the remainder is not known. D and trimming were read from the DNA, whereas the V and J calls and clone size are those reported in that table. Counted in this sample were roughly 160,000 clones; 91% of them appeared once. In total, the top ten clones hold about 1.9% of the sample.

The germline ends are 13 bases apart after V is trimmed by 5 bases and J by 5 bases. From the cysteine up to the phenylalanine, the CDR3 has a length of 14 residues. Only the CDR3 region is kept as DNA, spanning 42 bases read in frame from base 1. Via the germline V gene, CDR1 is MNHEY and CDR2 SVGAGI. The entry originates in a study of T cell responses to AZD1222 COVID-19 vaccine (dated by TCRdb to about 2021). Some background on the complete study: Because spike-specific TCR depth and breadth did not differ between the two schedules, AZD1222 recipients who got a second dose at roughly 4 weeks were pooled with those who got a second dose at roughly 12 weeks. TCR sequencing covered over 230 trial participants: 200 to 220 given two doses of AZD1222 and approximately 26 given two doses of MenACWY control vaccine. Trial participants were enrolled into age subgroups of 18-55, 56-69 and 70-plus years, which contained around 150, 28 and 57 TCR-sequenced participants, respectively.

The research as a whole found: Vaccine-associated CD4 TCRs spanned the whole spike protein, with dominant responses in regions 160-218 and 743-854. After two AZD1222 doses, spike-specific TCR breadth and depth were significantly higher than at day 0 and than in MenACWY recipients. Participants were mostly white British and included more females than males, and it was suggested by the authors that clonal diversity may have been underestimated. Reportedly, close to half of the unique spike-specific TCRs recognized epitopes lying outside the regions that are mutated in the B.1.351 and B.1.1.7 variants. Conclusions about previously exposed vaccinees are limited because only 5 or 6 AZD1222 recipients were SARS-CoV-2 seropositive at baseline. No day 14 peak-response samples were available, so repertoires were characterized only after the peak T cell response. The 56-69-year group was small, and its depth increase did not reach significance, likely because of low power.

The material sequenced was peripheral blood, taken on day 0 of AZD1222 vaccination. This TCR was sampled from an adult in good health. The rearrangement combines TRBV6-5 with TRBJ2-1; 6 matching bases give a weak D call of TRBD2. The CDR3 in this case is CASSIAGGDNEQFF. The nucleotides read TGTGCCAGCAGTATTGCAGGCGGGGACAATGAGCAGTTCTTC.